This is a list of T cell receptor beta chains from one sample in a study of blood T cell repertoires in COVID-19. Sequencing was performed with immunoSEQ multiplex PCR; in TCRdb, only in-frame clones are kept and a portion is missing. The data hold some 260,000 clones, with around 90% observed a single time. Sequences were obtained from peripheral blood. All receptors derive from a human donor in a cohort sampled during active COVID-19. The CDR3 runs from the conserved cysteine through the conserved F or W. D genes are given only for firm matches. Not every row has a clone size; where given, it reads once, few, many or a size class.

CDR3aa	CDR3nt	d_gene	abundance	v_gene	j_gene
CAIQTGVGEQYF	TGTGCCATCCAGACAGGGGTGGGGGAGCAGTACTTC	TRBD1	NA	TRBV28	TRBJ2-7
CAISEGAAANTGELFF	TGTGCCATCAGTGAAGGGGCAGCCGCGAACACCGGGGAGCTGTTTTTT	NA	NA	TRBV10-3	TRBJ2-2
CASSKLTGDPINYGYTF	TGTGCCAGCAGTAAACTGACAGGGGATCCTATTAACTATGGCTACACCTTC	TRBD1	NA	TRBV25-1	TRBJ1-2
CAWTQNNSPLHF	TGTGCCTGGACACAGAACAATTCACCCCTCCACTTT	NA	NA	TRBV30	TRBJ1-6
CASSSGQPNYGYTF	TGCGCCAGCTCTTCGGGACAGCCCAACTATGGCTACACCTTC	TRBD1	NA	TRBV5-1	TRBJ1-2
CASSQPSSYEQYF	TGCGCCAGCAGCCAACCCAGTTCCTACGAGCAGTACTTC	NA	once	TRBV4-1	TRBJ2-7
CASSVTTQGYEQYF	TGTGCCAGCAGCGTAACTACCCAGGGTTACGAGCAGTACTTC	NA	NA	TRBV9	TRBJ2-7
CASRSSTNEKLFF	TGTGCCAGCAGATCGTCCACTAATGAAAAACTGTTTTTT	NA	NA	TRBV12-3/TRBV12-4	TRBJ1-4
CASSPGQAGEQYF	TGTGCCAGCAGCCCCGGACAGGCTGGCGAGCAGTACTTC	TRBD1	NA	TRBV9	TRBJ2-7
CASSPAGNTGELFF	TGTGCCAGCAGCCCCGCCGGGAACACCGGGGAGCTGTTTTTT	NA	NA	TRBV7-3	TRBJ2-2
CASSISREGGDSPLHF	TGTGCCAGCAGCATCTCCAGGGAGGGTGGTGATTCACCCCTCCACTTT	NA	once	TRBV13	TRBJ1-6
CASSRTGGSGNTIYF	TGTGCCAGCAGCCGGACAGGGGGCTCTGGAAACACCATATATTTT	TRBD1	NA	TRBV7-2	TRBJ1-3
CASSLSTGTGSYEQYF	TGCGCCAGCAGCTTATCCACCGGGACAGGGTCCTACGAGCAGTACTTC	TRBD1	once	TRBV5-1	TRBJ2-7
CATSRGQTYGYTF	TGTGCCACCAGCAGAGGACAGACCTATGGCTACACCTTC	NA	once	TRBV15	TRBJ1-2
CASSLNGQGNYGYTF	TGTGCCAGCTCGCTGAATGGACAGGGTAACTATGGCTACACCTTC	TRBD1	NA	TRBV18	TRBJ1-2
CASSDRGNEKLFF	TGTGCCAGCAGCGACAGGGGGAATGAAAAACTGTTTTTT	TRBD1	NA	TRBV6-5	TRBJ1-4
CASSPQRESTEAFF	TGTGCCAGCAGCCCCCAGCGGGAGTCCACTGAAGCTTTCTTT	NA	NA	TRBV11-3	TRBJ1-1
CASSPVTGANEKLFF	TGTGCCAGCAGCCCGGTAACCGGGGCTAATGAAAAACTGTTTTTT	NA	NA	TRBV5-6	TRBJ1-4
CASSLRVAGQGGGEQFF	TGTGCCAGCAGCTTACGGGTCGCGGGACAGGGGGGTGGGGAGCAGTTCTTC	TRBD1	NA	TRBV7-8	TRBJ2-1
CAWSSSSYEQYF	TGTGCCTGGAGTTCTAGCTCCTACGAGCAGTACTTC	NA	NA	TRBV30	TRBJ2-7
CASTQEQNTEAFF	TGTGCCAGTACCCAGGAACAGAACACTGAAGCTTTCTTT	NA	NA	TRBV19	TRBJ1-1
CASSQAASLGATEAFF	TGTGCCAGCAGCCAAGCTGCCTCGTTGGGGGCCACTGAAGCTTTCTTT	NA	NA	TRBV3-1/TRBV3-2	TRBJ1-1
CASSPRGGETQYF	TGCGCCAGCAGCCCCCGAGGGGGTGAGACCCAGTACTTC	NA	NA	TRBV5-1	TRBJ2-5
CASSLGQGNEAFF	TGTGCCAGCAGCCTCGGACAGGGTAATGAAGCTTTCTTT	TRBD1	NA	TRBV11-2	TRBJ1-1
CACGGGSGDEQFF	TGTGCCTGCGGGGGGGGTTCTGGGGATGAGCAGTTCTTC	TRBD2	NA	TRBV30	TRBJ2-1
CAISESRDWSSYEQYF	TGTGCCATCAGTGAGTCTCGGGACTGGAGCTCCTACGAGCAGTACTTC	NA	NA	TRBV10-3	TRBJ2-7
CASSIVQGGDTQYF	TGTGCCAGTAGTATAGTGCAGGGGGGAGATACGCAGTATTTT	NA	once	TRBV19	TRBJ2-3
CAWDTGTGGSEQYF	TGTGCCTGGGACACCGGGACAGGGGGTTCCGAGCAGTACTTC	TRBD1	once	TRBV30	TRBJ2-7
CAITAGGEKDNEQFF	TGTGCCATCACCGCGGGAGGGGAAAAAGACAATGAGCAGTTCTTC	TRBD2	NA	TRBV10-3	TRBJ2-1
CAWRGGPTGVLTF	TGTGCCTGGAGGGGCGGGCCCACCGGGGTCCTGACTTTC	NA	NA	TRBV30	TRBJ2-6
CSVEDIFYNEQFF	TGCAGCGTTGAAGACATTTTCTACAATGAGCAGTTCTTC	NA	many	TRBV29-1	TRBJ2-1
CASTQAGEQYF	TGTGCCTCGACCCAGGCGGGGGAGCAGTACTTC	NA	NA	TRBV30	TRBJ2-7
CASSLASGGYEQYF	TGTGCCAGCAGTTTAGCTAGCGGGGGCTACGAGCAGTACTTC	TRBD2	NA	TRBV27	TRBJ2-7
CASSLAVSGNTIYF	TGCGCCAGCAGCTTGGCAGTCTCTGGAAACACCATATATTTT	NA	NA	TRBV5-1	TRBJ1-3
CASSLDRGPGEKLFF	TGTGCCAGCAGTCTTGACAGGGGGCCCGGGGAAAAACTGTTTTTT	TRBD1	NA	TRBV5-4	TRBJ1-4
CASRKWGLAGVNEQFF	TGTGCCAGCAGAAAATGGGGACTAGCGGGAGTCAATGAGCAGTTCTTC	TRBD2	NA	TRBV2	TRBJ2-1
CASSQDMQINQPQHF	TGCGCCAGCAGCCAAGATATGCAGATCAATCAGCCCCAGCATTTT	NA	few	TRBV4-1	TRBJ1-5
CASSLDRGGTDTQYF	TGTGCTAGCAGCTTGGACAGGGGGGGCACAGATACGCAGTATTTT	TRBD1	NA	TRBV7-7	TRBJ2-3
CASSSLAGGRDTQYF	TGCGCCAGCAGTTCTCTAGCGGGGGGGCGAGATACGCAGTATTTT	TRBD2	NA	TRBV10-1	TRBJ2-3
CASAIGQGSSGNTIYF	TGTGCCAGCGCGATCGGACAGGGGAGCTCTGGAAACACCATATATTTT	TRBD1	NA	TRBV9	TRBJ1-3
CASSLVTGGQTEAFF	TGTGCCAGCAGCTTAGTGACAGGGGGTCAGACTGAAGCTTTCTTT	TRBD1	NA	TRBV7-2	TRBJ1-1
CATSRAGETQYF	TGTGCCACCAGCAGAGCAGGGGAGACCCAGTACTTC	NA	NA	TRBV15	TRBJ2-5
CASSFFSGSLTGEQYF	TGTGCCAGCAGCTTTTTTAGCGGGAGTTTAACGGGTGAGCAGTACTTC	TRBD2	NA	TRBV7-2	TRBJ2-7
CASSQVWDRGREAFF	TGCGCCAGCAGCCAAGTTTGGGACAGGGGTCGTGAAGCTTTCTTT	TRBD1	NA	TRBV4-1	TRBJ1-1
CASRFMGAEAFF	TGTGCCAGCAGATTCATGGGCGCTGAAGCTTTCTTT	NA	NA	TRBV6-5	TRBJ1-1
CASRNWQSYQPQHF	TGTGCCAGTAGAAATTGGCAATCCTATCAGCCCCAGCATTTT	NA	NA	TRBV19	TRBJ1-5
CASSQWGQEKLFF	TGTGCCAGCAGCCAGTGGGGACAGGAAAAACTGTTTTTT	TRBD1	NA	TRBV3-1/TRBV3-2	TRBJ1-4